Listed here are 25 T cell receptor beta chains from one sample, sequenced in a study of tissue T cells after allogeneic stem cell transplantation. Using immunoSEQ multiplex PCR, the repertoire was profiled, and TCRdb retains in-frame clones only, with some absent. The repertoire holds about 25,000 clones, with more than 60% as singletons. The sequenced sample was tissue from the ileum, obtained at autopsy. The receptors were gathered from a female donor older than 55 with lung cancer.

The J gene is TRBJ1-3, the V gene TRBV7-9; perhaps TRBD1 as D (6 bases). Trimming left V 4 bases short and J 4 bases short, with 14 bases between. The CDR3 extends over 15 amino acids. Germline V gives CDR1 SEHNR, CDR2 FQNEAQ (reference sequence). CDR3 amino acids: CASSSNTGTGNTIYF. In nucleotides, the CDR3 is TGTGCCAGCAGCTCAAATACAGGGACCGGAAACACCATATATTTT.

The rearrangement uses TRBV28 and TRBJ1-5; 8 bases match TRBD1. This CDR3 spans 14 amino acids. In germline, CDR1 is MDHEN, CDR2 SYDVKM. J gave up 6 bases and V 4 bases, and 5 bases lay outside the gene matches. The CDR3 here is CASSSTGGSQPQHF. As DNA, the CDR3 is TGTGCCAGCAGTTCAACAGGGGGTAGTCAGCCCCAGCATTTT.

CDR3 DNA: TGTGCCAGCTCACCGGACAGAAGCAATCAGCCCCAGCATTTT. Its translation is CASSPDRSNQPQHF. This chain joins TRBV18 and TRBJ1-5, with D tentatively TRBD1 (6 bases). Germline CDR1 reads KGHSH; CDR2 reads LQKENI. Trimming left V 3 bases short and J 1 base short, with 7 bases between. CDR3 length: 14 amino acids.

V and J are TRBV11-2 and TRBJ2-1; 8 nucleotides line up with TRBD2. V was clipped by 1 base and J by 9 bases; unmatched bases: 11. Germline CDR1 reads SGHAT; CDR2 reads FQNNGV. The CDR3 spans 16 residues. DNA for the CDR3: TGTGCCAGCAGCTTAGCGTACGGGGGGGCCGTTGGTGAGCAGTTCTTC. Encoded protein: CASSLAYGGAVGEQFF.

Here the CDR3 reads CASSSGTGWVDTEAFF. The CDR3 DNA is TGTGCCAGCAGCTCCGGGACAGGGTGGGTCGACACTGAAGCTTTCTTT. This chain uses TRBV5-6 with TRBJ1-1, with 9 bases identical to TRBD1. CDR1 is SGHDT and CDR2 is YYEEEE in the germline V gene. V was pared by 3 bases and J by 3 bases, with 9 bases of the junction left unmatched. CDR3 length: 16 amino acids.

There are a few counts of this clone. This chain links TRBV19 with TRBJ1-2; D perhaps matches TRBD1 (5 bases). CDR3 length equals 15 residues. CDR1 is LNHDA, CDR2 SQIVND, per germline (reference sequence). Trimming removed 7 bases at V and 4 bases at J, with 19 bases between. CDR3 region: CASNRAGVEGYGYTF. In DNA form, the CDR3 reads TGTGCCAGTAACCGAGCGGGGGTGGAGGGCTATGGCTACACCTTC. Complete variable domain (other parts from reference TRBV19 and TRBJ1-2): DGGITQSPKYLFRKEGQNVTLSCEQNLNHDAMYWYRQDPGQGLRLIYYSQIVNDFQKGDIAEGYSVSREKKESFPLTVTSAQKNPTAFYLCASNRAGVEGYGYTFGSGTRLTVV.

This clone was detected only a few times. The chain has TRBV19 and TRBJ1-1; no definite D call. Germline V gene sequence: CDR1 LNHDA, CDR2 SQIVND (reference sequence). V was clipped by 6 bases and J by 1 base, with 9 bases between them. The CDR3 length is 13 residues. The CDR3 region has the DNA TGTGCCAGTAGCCCCGACTGGAACACTGAAGCTTTCTTT. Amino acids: CASSPDWNTEAFF. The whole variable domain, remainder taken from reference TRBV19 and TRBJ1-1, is DGGITQSPKYLFRKEGQNVTLSCEQNLNHDAMYWYRQDPGQGLRLIYYSQIVNDFQKGDIAEGYSVSREKKESFPLTVTSAQKNPTAFYLCASSPDWNTEAFFGQGTRLTVV.

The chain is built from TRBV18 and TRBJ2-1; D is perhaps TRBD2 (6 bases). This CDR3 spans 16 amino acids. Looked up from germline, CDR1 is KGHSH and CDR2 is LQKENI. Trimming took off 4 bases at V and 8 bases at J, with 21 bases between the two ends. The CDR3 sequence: CASSRSAGRSTDEQFF. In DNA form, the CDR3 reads TGTGCCAGCTCACGTTCGGCAGGGAGGTCGACGGATGAGCAGTTCTTC.

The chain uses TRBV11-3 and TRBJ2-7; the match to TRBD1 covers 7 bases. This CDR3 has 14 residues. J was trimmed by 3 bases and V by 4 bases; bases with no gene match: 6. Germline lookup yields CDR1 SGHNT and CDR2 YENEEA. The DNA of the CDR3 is TGTGCCAGCAGCTATATGGGACAGATCTACGAGCAGTACTTC. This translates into CASSYMGQIYEQYF.

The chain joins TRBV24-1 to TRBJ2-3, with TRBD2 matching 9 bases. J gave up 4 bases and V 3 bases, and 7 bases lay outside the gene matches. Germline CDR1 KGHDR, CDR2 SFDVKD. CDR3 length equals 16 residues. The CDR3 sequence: CATSDRREGGADTQYF. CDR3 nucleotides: TGTGCCACCAGTGATAGGCGGGAGGGGGGGGCAGATACGCAGTATTTT.

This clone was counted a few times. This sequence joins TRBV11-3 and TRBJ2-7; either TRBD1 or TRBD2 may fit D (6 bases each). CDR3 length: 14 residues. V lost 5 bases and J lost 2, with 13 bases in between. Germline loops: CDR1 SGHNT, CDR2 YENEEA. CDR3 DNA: TGTGCCAGCAGCCCTAAAAGGGGGGCCTACGAGCAGTACTTC. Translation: CASSPKRGAYEQYF.

The CDR3: CASSLGQGTNEQFF. CDR3 in DNA: TGTGCCAGCAGCTTAGGACAGGGAACCAATGAGCAGTTCTTC. The chain recombines TRBV7-9 with TRBJ2-1, with 7 bases lining up with TRBD1. The CDR3 runs 14 residues. V lost 1 base and J lost 6; bases outside the gene matches: 3. Germline CDR1 SEHNR, CDR2 FQNEAQ (reference sequence).

The CDR3 here is CASSLMGGNQPQHF. The CDR3 nucleotides read TGTGCCAGCAGCTTAATGGGGGGAAATCAGCCCCAGCATTTT. The chain employs TRBV7-2 and TRBJ1-5, with a tentative D call TRBD1 (5 bases). V was shortened by 2 bases and J by 4 bases, with 9 bases between the two germline ends. CDR3 length: 14 amino acids. Germline lookup yields CDR1 SGHTA and CDR2 FQGNSA. The full variable domain, in which reference TRBV7-2 and TRBJ1-5 provide the parts outside the CDR3, is GAGVSQSPSNKVTEKGKDVELRCDPISGHTALYWYRQSLGQGLEFLIYFQGNSAPDKSGLPSDRFSAERTGGSVSTLTIQRTQQEDSAVYLCASSLMGGNQPQHFGDGTRLSIL.

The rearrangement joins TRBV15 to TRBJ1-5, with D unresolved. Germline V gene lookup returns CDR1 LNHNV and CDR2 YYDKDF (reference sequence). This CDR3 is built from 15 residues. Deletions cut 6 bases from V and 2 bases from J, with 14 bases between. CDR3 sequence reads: CATSRQLRGNQPQHF. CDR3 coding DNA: TGTGCCACCAGTCGGCAGCTGAGGGGCAATCAGCCCCAGCATTTT.

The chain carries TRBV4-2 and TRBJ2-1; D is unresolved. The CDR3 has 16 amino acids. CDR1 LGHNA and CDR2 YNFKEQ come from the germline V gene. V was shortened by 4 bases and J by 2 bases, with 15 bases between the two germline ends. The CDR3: CASSRTDVGPYNEQFF. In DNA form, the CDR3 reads TGTGCCAGCAGCCGGACGGACGTCGGCCCCTACAATGAGCAGTTCTTC.

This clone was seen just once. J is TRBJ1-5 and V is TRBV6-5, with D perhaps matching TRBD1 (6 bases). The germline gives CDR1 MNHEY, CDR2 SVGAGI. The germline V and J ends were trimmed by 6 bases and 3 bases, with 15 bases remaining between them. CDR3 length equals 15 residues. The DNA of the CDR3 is TGTGCCAGCAGAGATACAGGGACCAACAATCAGCCCCAGCATTTT. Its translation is CASRDTGTNNQPQHF.

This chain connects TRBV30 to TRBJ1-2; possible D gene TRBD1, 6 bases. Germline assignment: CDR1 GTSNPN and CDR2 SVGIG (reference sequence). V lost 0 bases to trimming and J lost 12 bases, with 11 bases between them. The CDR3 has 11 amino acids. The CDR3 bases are TGTGCCTGGAGTGTCGGGACAAGTGACACCTTC. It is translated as CAWSVGTSDTF.

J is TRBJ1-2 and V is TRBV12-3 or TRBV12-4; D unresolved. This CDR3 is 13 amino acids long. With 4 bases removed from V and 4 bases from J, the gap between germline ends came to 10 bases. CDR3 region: CASSSSGIYGYTF. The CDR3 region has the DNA TGTGCCAGCAGTTCATCGGGGATCTATGGCTACACCTTC.

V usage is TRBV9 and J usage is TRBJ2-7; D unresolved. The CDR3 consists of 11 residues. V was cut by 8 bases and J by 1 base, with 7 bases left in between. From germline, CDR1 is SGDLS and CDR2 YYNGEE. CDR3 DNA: TGTGCCAGGGGAAGATCCTACGAGCAGTACTTC. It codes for CARGRSYEQYF.

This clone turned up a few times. The CDR3 is CASSPAGRGTEAFF. CDR3 coding DNA: TGTGCCAGCAGCCCTGCGGGGCGAGGCACTGAAGCTTTCTTT. The chain has TRBV7-3 and TRBJ1-1, with D perhaps matching TRBD1 (5 bases). Trimming shortened V by 5 bases and J by 4 bases, and 14 bases separated the two germline ends. Germline CDR1 is SGHTA and CDR2 is FQGTGA. The CDR3 contains 14 residues.

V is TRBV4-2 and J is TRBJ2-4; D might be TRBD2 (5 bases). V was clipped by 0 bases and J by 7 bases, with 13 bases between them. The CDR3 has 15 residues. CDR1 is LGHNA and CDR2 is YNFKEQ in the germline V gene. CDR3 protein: CASSQEGSGPNIQYF. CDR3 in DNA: TGTGCCAGCAGCCAAGAAGGGAGCGGACCGAACATTCAGTACTTC.

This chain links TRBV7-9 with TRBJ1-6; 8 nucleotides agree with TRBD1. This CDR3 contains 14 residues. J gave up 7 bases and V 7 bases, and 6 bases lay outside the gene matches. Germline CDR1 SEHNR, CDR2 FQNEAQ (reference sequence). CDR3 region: CASTIQGENSPLHF. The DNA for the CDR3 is TGTGCCAGCACCATACAGGGGGAGAATTCACCCCTCCACTTT.

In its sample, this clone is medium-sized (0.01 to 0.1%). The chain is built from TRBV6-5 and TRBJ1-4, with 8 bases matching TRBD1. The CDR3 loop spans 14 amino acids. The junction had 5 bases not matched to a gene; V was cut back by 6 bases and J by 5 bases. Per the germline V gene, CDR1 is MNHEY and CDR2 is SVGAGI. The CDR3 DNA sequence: TGTGCCAGCAGGTTACAGGGGGGAAATGAAAAACTGTTTTTT. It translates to CASRLQGGNEKLFF.

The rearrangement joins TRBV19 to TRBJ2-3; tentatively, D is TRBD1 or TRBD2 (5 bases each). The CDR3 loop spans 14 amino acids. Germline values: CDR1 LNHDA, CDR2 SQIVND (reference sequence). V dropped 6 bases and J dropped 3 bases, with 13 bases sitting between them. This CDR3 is CASSLGWGTDTQYF. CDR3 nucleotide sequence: TGTGCCAGTAGCCTCGGTTGGGGGACAGATACGCAGTATTTT.

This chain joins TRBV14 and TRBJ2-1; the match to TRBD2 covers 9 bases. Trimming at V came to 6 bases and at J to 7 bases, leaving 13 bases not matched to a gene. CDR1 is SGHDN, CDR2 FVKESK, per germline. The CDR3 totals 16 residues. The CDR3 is CASRELTSGEKNEQFF. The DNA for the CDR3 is TGTGCCAGCAGAGAATTGACTAGCGGCGAAAAGAATGAGCAGTTCTTC.